One and the same sample provided the 23 T cell receptor beta chains below, sequenced in a study of OX40 agonist ivuxolimab in advanced cancers. Profiling relied on immunoSEQ multiplex PCR, and the TCRdb table lists in-frame clones only, not all of them. This sample has 30,000 to 40,000 clones, with about 84% found just once. This specimen consisted of CD4+ or CD8+ T cells sorted from blood, obtained in a trial of the OX40 agonist ivuxolimab. The source is an adult with an advanced solid tumor such as melanoma, head and neck, liver or kidney cancer.

This rearrangement joins TRBV11-3 to TRBJ2-5; TRBD2 aligns across 7 bases. The J segment lost 3 bases and the V segment lost 5 bases, leaving 9 bases of the junction unmatched. Germline V gives CDR1 SGHNT, CDR2 YENEEA. The CDR3 is 15 residues long. CDR3 sequence reads: CASSLLREGEETQYF. CDR3 DNA sequence: TGTGCCAGCAGCCTACTAAGGGAGGGAGAAGAGACCCAGTACTTC.

The genes are TRBV30 and TRBJ2-3; 7 bases line up with TRBD1. With 2 bases clipped from V and 1 base from J, the junction kept 3 bases outside the gene matches. Germline CDR1 is GTSNPN and CDR2 is SVGIG (reference sequence). The CDR3 sequence is 14 residues long. Here the CDR3 DNA reads TGTGCCTGGAGTTGGGACAGTCGCACAGATACGCAGTATTTT. It yields the protein CAWSWDSRTDTQYF.

Remarks on this clone: This sample includes further DNA sequences coding for the same CDR3. The rearrangement links TRBV19 to TRBJ2-6; maybe TRBD2 (5 bases). V shed 5 bases and J shed 4 bases, with 12 bases lying between them. Germline values: CDR1 LNHDA, CDR2 SQIVND (reference sequence). This CDR3 has 15 amino acids. This chain's CDR3 is CASSLTGSGANVLTF. CDR3 DNA sequence: TGTGCCAGTAGTTTGACGGGATCAGGGGCCAACGTCCTGACTTTC.

V usage is TRBV6-5 and J usage is TRBJ2-5, with 13 bases matching TRBD2. J lost 7 bases, V lost 4 bases, and 3 bases had no gene match. The germline CDR1 and CDR2 sequences are MNHEY and SVGAGI. CDR3 length: 14 amino acids. CDR3 nucleotides: TGTGCCAGCAGTTGGACTAGCGGGGGAGGGACCCAGTACTTC. Its translation: CASSWTSGGGTQYF.

The chain employs TRBV5-1 and TRBJ2-3, with 7 bases lining up with TRBD2. Germline CDR1 is SGHRS and CDR2 is YFSETQ. The CDR3 is made up of 15 amino acids. After removal of 4 bases from V and 1 base from J, the junction contained 6 bases not matched to a gene. The CDR3 is CASSPSGGGTDTQYF. CDR3 coding DNA: TGCGCCAGCAGCCCGTCGGGGGGTGGCACAGATACGCAGTATTTT. Looking up the rest from reference TRBV5-1 and TRBJ2-3 gives the full variable domain: KAGVTQTPRYLIKTRGQQVTLSCSPISGHRSVSWYQQTPGQGLQFLFEYFSETQRNKGNFPGRFSGRQFSNSRSEMNVSTLELGDSALYLCASSPSGGGTDTQYFGPGTRLTVL.

As concerns this clone: A read error is possible here, since a much larger clone lies one base away. In the same sample, other DNA sequences code for this CDR3. The V call is TRBV5-1, the J call TRBJ2-7, with D unresolved. The germline CDR1 and CDR2 sequences are SGHRS and YFSETQ. This CDR3 has 11 residues. CDR3 coding DNA: TGTGCCAGCAGCTTGGGCTACGAGCAGTACTTC. Its protein is CASSLGYEQYF.

This chain connects TRBV6-6 to TRBJ2-2, with D hard to call. Germline assignment: CDR1 MNHNY and CDR2 SVGAGI (reference sequence). This CDR3 has 11 amino acids. Trimming shortened V by 4 bases and J by 9 bases, and 6 bases separated the two germline ends. CDR3 residues: CASSSPRELFF. The DNA for the CDR3 is TGTGCCAGCAGTTCCCCCCGGGAGCTGTTTTTT.

The J gene is TRBJ2-2, the V gene TRBV7-6; D gene unclear. Looked up from germline, CDR1 is SGHVS and CDR2 is FNYEAQ. Trimming pared 1 base from V and 6 bases from J, leaving 6 bases between. The CDR3 extends over 13 amino acids. The CDR3 coding sequence is TGTGCCAGCAGCTTAGAACGGGCCGGGGAGCTGTTTTTT. Translated: CASSLERAGELFF.

This clone was picked up one time. CDR3: CASSGLVEIADTQYF. CDR3 DNA sequence: TGTGCCAGCAGTGGACTAGTCGAAATCGCAGATACGCAGTATTTT. The rearrangement joins TRBV2 to TRBJ2-3; a weak D match, TRBD2 (6 bases). This CDR3 has 15 residues. The germline V and J ends were trimmed by 4 bases and 4 bases, with 15 bases remaining between them. Germline loops: CDR1 SNHLY, CDR2 FYNNEI.

The chain combines TRBV5-4 with TRBJ2-5, with D maybe TRBD2 (6 bases). V was cut by 3 bases and J by 5 bases, with 17 bases left in between. This CDR3 has 15 residues. CDR1 is SGHNT, CDR2 YYREEE, per germline (reference sequence). The CDR3 region is CASSSGDPGWETQYF. CDR3 in DNA: TGTGCCAGCAGCTCGGGGGACCCGGGCTGGGAGACCCAGTACTTC.

The chain has TRBV6-5 and TRBJ2-2; TRBD2 matches 8 bases. CDR1 is MNHEY and CDR2 is SVGAGI in the germline V gene. After removal of 5 bases from V and 3 bases from J, the junction contained 2 bases not matched to a gene. The CDR3 is 14 residues long. In DNA, the CDR3 is TGTGCCAGCAGTGCCGGGAGGGACACCGGGGAGCTGTTTTTT. Translated, it gives CASSAGRDTGELFF.

The chain joins TRBV10-3 to TRBJ2-7, with D possibly being TRBD1 (5 bases). Trimming pared 6 bases from V and 0 bases from J, leaving 6 bases between. This CDR3 contains 12 residues. Germline loops: CDR1 ENHRY, CDR2 SYGVKD. The CDR3 spells CAIRDNSYEQYF. The CDR3 bases are TGTGCCATCAGGGACAACTCCTACGAGCAGTACTTC.

V and J are TRBV28 and TRBJ1-1, with TRBD1 as a possible D gene (5 bases). Germline CDR1 and CDR2: MDHEN and SYDVKM. The ends were cut back, 3 bases at V and 0 bases at J, with 8 bases in the middle. This CDR3 spans 14 amino acids. This chain's CDR3 is CASSFGRVNTEAFF. Written as DNA, the CDR3 is TGTGCCAGCAGTTTTGGCAGGGTGAACACTGAAGCTTTCTTT.

This clone was recorded only once. The rearrangement uses TRBV7-8 and TRBJ2-2; no firm D call. Trimming took 2 bases from V and 5 from J, leaving 18 bases between them. CDR1 and CDR2 (germline): SGHVS, FQNEAQ. The CDR3 length is 17 residues. CDR3 protein: CASSLPTAFHGTGELFF. For the CDR3, the DNA is TGTGCCAGCAGCTTACCGACGGCCTTCCATGGAACCGGGGAGCTGTTTTTT. Variable domain in full (rest from reference TRBV7-8 and TRBJ2-2): GAGVSQSPRYKVAKRGQDVALRCDPISGHVSLFWYQQALGQGPEFLTYFQNEAQLDKSGLPSDRFFAERPEGSVSTLKIQRTQQEDSAVYLCASSLPTAFHGTGELFFGEGSRLTVL.

This clone has more than one count but fewer than ten. This sequence joins TRBV4-3 and TRBJ2-2; D not resolved. Germline CDR1 reads LGHNA; CDR2 reads YSLEER. V shed 1 base and J shed 6 bases, with 6 bases lying between them. The CDR3 is 13 residues long. The CDR3 is CASSQGDAGELFF. The CDR3 DNA follows: TGCGCCAGCAGCCAAGGAGATGCCGGGGAGCTGTTTTTT.

The CDR3 loop reads CASNNGEGETQYF. The CDR3 bases are TGTGCCAGCAATAACGGGGAGGGGGAGACCCAGTACTTC. The chain carries TRBV6-5 and TRBJ2-5; 7 bases align to TRBD2. V trimming: 7 bases; J trimming: 5 bases; junction bases outside the gene matches: 7. Germline CDR1 MNHEY, CDR2 SVGAGI. The CDR3 runs to 13 residues.

The chain uses TRBV6-1 and TRBJ2-3, with D possibly being TRBD1 or TRBD2 (7 bases each). Per the germline V gene, CDR1 is MNHNS and CDR2 is SASEGT. Deletions cut 2 bases from V and 3 bases from J, with 12 bases between. The CDR3 loop spans 15 amino acids. The CDR3 DNA reads TGTGCCAGCAGTGAAATGCAGGGGGGGACAGATACGCAGTATTTT. The encoded protein is CASSEMQGGTDTQYF.

This clone was observed once. The V call is TRBV6-1, the J call TRBJ1-5; D is unresolved. The V end was cut by 0 bases, the J end by 0 bases, with 9 bases between. This CDR3 is built from 16 residues. CDR1 and CDR2 from the germline V gene are MNHNS and SASEGT. DNA for the CDR3: TGTGCCAGCAGTGAAGCGGTACAAATTAGCAATCAGCCCCAGCATTTT. Protein sequence: CASSEAVQISNQPQHF.

This rearrangement joins TRBV7-6 to TRBJ1-1, with D possibly matching TRBD1 (5 bases). V was clipped by 0 bases and J by 0 bases, with 8 bases between them. CDR1 is SGHVS and CDR2 is FNYEAQ in the germline V gene. This CDR3 has 15 residues. The chain's CDR3 is CASSLARDMNTEAFF. CDR3 sequence (DNA): TGTGCCAGCAGCTTAGCCAGGGATATGAACACTGAAGCTTTCTTT.

This chain uses TRBV6-1 with TRBJ1-1, with D uncertain. The V and J ends lost 2 bases and 8 bases respectively, with 9 bases between them. This CDR3 is built from 12 residues. CDR1 MNHNS and CDR2 SASEGT come from the germline V gene. The CDR3, as DNA: TGTGCCAGCAGTGAACTCAGTGCCGAAGCTTTCTTT. It is translated as CASSELSAEAFF.

The chain recombines TRBV13 with TRBJ2-1, with 10 nucleotides matching TRBD2. The CDR3 covers 15 residues. V shed 8 bases and J 9 bases; nucleotides not matched to a gene: 13. Germline V gene data show CDR1 as PRHDT and CDR2 as FYEKMQ (reference sequence). The CDR3 region is CASGEAGGLMGEQFF. CDR3 coding DNA: TGTGCCAGCGGGGAAGCGGGAGGGCTTATGGGTGAGCAGTTCTTC.

This chain links TRBV15 with TRBJ2-7; weak D call: TRBD1 (6 bases). Trimming shortened V by 0 bases and J by 3 bases, and 9 bases separated the two germline ends. The CDR3 loop spans 14 amino acids. The V gene's germline CDR1 is LNHNV and CDR2 YYDKDF (reference sequence). The CDR3 DNA sequence: TGTGCCACCAGCAGAGAGGGACACCACTACGAGCAGTACTTC. Its protein product is CATSREGHHYEQYF. The full variable domain, completed using reference TRBV15 and TRBJ2-7, is DAMVIQNPRYQVTQFGKPVTLSCSQTLNHNVMYWYQQKSSQAPKLLFHYYDKDFNNEADTPDNFQSRRPNTSFCFLDIRSPGLGDTAMYLCATSREGHHYEQYFGPGTRLTVT.

In its sample, this clone was seen a few times. The chain employs TRBV7-8 and TRBJ1-4; no clear D. The CDR3 is made up of 17 amino acids. The germline gives CDR1 SGHVS, CDR2 FQNEAQ. Trimming stripped 5 bases from V and 0 bases from J, with 16 bases between. The CDR3 loop is CASSPRAGISTNEKLFF. Here the CDR3 DNA reads TGTGCCAGCAGCCCCCGGGCGGGGATCTCAACTAATGAAAAACTGTTTTTT.